This T cell receptor (beta chain) derives from a study of T cell responses to AZD1222 COVID-19 vaccine. On the study more broadly: The analysis combined second doses at about 4 or about 12 weeks.

Sequencing used immunoSEQ multiplex PCR; TCRdb keeps in-frame clones, though not all of them. The table shows around 140,000 clones, with more than 80% occurring only once. Whole-study findings and limits: It should be noted that donors were predominantly white British and more often female, and clonal diversity was possibly underestimated. Nearly half of spike-specific TCRs reportedly target unmutated variant regions. After two AZD1222 doses, spike-specific TCR breadth and depth rose versus day 0.

V was shortened by 4 bases and J by 0 bases, with 15 bases between the two germline ends. Germline V gene lookup returns CDR1 SGHKS and CDR2 YYEKEE (reference sequence). The CDR3 consists of 16 residues. With respect to this clone: Its antigen is not known.

The TCR sequence derives from an adult in good health. The chain links TRBV5-5 to TRBJ2-3; D remains ambiguous. The source was peripheral blood, collected on day 0 of AZD1222 vaccination. CDR3: CASSIRVLRSTDTQYF. In DNA, the CDR3 is TGTGCCAGCAGCATTAGGGTCCTTAGGAGCACAGATACGCAGTATTTT.